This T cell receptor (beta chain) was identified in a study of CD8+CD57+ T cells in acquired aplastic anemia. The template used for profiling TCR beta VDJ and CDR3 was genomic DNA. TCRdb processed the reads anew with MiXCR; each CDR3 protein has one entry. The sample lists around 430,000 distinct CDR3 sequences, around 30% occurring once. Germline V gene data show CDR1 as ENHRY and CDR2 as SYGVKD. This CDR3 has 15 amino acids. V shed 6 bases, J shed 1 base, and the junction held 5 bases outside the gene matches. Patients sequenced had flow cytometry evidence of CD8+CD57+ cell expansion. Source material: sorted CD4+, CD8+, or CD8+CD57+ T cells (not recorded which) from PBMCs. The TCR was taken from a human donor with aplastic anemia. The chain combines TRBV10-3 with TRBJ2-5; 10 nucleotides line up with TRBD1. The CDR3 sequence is CAISRDRGLQETQYF. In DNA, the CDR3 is TGTGCCATCAGCCGGGACAGGGGCCTCCAAGAGACCCAGTACTTC.